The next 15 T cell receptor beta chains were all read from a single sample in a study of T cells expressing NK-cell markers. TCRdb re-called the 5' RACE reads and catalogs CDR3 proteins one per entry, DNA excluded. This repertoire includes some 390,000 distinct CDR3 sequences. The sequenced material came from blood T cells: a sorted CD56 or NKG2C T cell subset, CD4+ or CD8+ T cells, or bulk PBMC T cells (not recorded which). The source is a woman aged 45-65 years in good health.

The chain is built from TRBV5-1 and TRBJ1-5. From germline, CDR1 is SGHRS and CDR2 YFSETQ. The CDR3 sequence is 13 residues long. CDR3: CASSREGAGPQHF.

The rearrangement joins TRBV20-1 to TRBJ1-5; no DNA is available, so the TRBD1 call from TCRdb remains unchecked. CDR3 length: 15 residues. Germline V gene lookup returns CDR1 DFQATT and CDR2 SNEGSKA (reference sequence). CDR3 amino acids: CSAREDRGGNQPQHF.

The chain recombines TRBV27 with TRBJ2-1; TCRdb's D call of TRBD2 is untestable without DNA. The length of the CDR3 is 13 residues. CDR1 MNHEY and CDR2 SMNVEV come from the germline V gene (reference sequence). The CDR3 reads CAAGTRGGNEQFF.

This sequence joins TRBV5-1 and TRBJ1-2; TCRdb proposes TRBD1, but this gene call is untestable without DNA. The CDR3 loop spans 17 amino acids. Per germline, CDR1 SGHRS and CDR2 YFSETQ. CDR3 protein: CASSLDPRERSNYGYTF.

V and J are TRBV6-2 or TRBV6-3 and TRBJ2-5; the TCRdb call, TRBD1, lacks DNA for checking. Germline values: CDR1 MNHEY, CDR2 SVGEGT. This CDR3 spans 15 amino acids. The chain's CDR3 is CASSSLVLRGKTQYF.

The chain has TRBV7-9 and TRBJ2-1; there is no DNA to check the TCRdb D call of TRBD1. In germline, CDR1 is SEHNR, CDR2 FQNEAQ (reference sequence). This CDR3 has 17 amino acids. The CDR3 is CASSSTSGRGGSWDPFF.

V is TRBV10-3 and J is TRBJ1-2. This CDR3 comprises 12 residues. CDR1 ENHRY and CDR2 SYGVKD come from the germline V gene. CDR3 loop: CAINQIGYGYTF.

The CDR3 is CASSAGDASGEQYF. The genes are TRBV7-9 and TRBJ2-7; with no DNA, the TCRdb D assignment of TRBD1 cannot be verified. CDR3 length: 14 amino acids. The V gene's germline CDR1 is SEHNR and CDR2 FQNEAQ (reference sequence).

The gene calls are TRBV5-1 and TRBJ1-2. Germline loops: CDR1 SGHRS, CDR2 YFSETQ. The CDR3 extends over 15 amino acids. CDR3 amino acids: CASSLGRSGTYGYTF.

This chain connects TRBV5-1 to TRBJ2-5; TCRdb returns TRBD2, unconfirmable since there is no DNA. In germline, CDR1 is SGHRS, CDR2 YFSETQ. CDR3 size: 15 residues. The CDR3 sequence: CASSPIGTPAEAQYF.

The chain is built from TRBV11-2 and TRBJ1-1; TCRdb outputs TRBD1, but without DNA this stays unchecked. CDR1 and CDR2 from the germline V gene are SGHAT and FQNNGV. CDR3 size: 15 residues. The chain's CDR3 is CASSLEPGMNTEAFF.

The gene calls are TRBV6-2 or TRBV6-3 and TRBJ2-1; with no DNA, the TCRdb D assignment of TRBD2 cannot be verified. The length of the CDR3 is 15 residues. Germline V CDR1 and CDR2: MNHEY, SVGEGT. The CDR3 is CASSYGAGGFYEQFF.

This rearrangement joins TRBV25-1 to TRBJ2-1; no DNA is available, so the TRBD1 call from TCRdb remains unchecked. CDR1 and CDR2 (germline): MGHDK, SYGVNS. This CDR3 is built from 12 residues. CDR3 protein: CASSVQGQEQFF.

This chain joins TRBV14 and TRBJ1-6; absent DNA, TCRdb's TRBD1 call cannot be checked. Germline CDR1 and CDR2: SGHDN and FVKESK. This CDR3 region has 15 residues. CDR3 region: CASSQGLGVDSPLHF. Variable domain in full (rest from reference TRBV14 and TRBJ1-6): EAGVTQFPSHSVIEKGQTVTLRCDPISGHDNLYWYRRVMGKEIKFLLHFVKESKQDESGMPNNRFLAERTGGTYSTLKVQPAELEDSGVYFCASSQGLGVDSPLHFGNGTRLTVT.

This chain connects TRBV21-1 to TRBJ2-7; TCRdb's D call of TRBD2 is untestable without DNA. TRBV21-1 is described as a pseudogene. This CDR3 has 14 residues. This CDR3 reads CASSSQREGGEQYF.